Given below is one TCR beta chain in context. The record originates from a study of OX40 agonist ivuxolimab in advanced cancers. Study-level information: While on treatment, patients had intravenous ivuxolimab at 0.01 to 10 mg/kg every 2 weeks. Of the participants, roughly 40% had some prior anti-PD-1, anti-PD-L1 or anti-CTLA-4 therapy, which was allowed. The dose-escalation cohort was roughly 84% male, with a mean age of about 60 years, ranging about 20 to 85.

The method was immunoSEQ multiplex PCR; TCRdb's version includes in-frame clones alone and lacks a portion of them. Seen here are some 48,000 clones, approximately 78% observed once, and the top ten hold around 7.8%. The CDR3 spans 14 residues. CDR1 and CDR2 (germline): SNHLY, FYNNEI. V was shortened by 5 bases and J by 10 bases, with 18 bases between the two germline ends. Patients were ineligible given autoimmune disease history or systemic immunosuppression. The clonotype comes from an adult with an advanced solid tumor such as melanoma, head and neck, liver or kidney cancer. The input for sequencing was CD4+ or CD8+ T cells sorted from blood, taken in a trial of the OX40 agonist ivuxolimab. The V gene is TRBV2, the J gene TRBJ2-1, with D maybe TRBD2 (6 bases). The CDR3: CASSTPLALNEQFF. Here the CDR3 DNA reads TGTGCCAGCAGTACACCACTAGCCCTAAACGAGCAGTTCTTC.